This T cell receptor (beta chain) was captured in a study of blood T cell repertoires in COVID-19. About the research overall: The United States, Italy and Spain were the sources of the acute and convalescent COVID-19 samples.

The CDR3 extends over 14 amino acids. V dropped 1 base and J dropped 3 bases, with 10 bases sitting between them. The germline V gene has CDR1 MNHNS and CDR2 SASEGT. In the original processing: Reference gene primer amplification gave estimated nucleated cell counts. Produced via immunoSEQ multiplex PCR; TCRdb's table is partial and in-frame only. V and J calls and clone size follow that table, whereas D and trimming were derived from the DNA. The sample lists approximately 150,000 clones, 85% to 90% occurring once. The chain combines TRBV6-1 with TRBJ2-7; D remains ambiguous. This sequence was found in a woman aged 55-69 years with acute or convalescent COVID-19. The sample was peripheral blood. CDR3 in amino acids: CASSEELHYYEQYF. CDR3 sequence (DNA): TGTGCCAGCAGTGAAGAGTTACACTACTACGAGCAGTACTTC.